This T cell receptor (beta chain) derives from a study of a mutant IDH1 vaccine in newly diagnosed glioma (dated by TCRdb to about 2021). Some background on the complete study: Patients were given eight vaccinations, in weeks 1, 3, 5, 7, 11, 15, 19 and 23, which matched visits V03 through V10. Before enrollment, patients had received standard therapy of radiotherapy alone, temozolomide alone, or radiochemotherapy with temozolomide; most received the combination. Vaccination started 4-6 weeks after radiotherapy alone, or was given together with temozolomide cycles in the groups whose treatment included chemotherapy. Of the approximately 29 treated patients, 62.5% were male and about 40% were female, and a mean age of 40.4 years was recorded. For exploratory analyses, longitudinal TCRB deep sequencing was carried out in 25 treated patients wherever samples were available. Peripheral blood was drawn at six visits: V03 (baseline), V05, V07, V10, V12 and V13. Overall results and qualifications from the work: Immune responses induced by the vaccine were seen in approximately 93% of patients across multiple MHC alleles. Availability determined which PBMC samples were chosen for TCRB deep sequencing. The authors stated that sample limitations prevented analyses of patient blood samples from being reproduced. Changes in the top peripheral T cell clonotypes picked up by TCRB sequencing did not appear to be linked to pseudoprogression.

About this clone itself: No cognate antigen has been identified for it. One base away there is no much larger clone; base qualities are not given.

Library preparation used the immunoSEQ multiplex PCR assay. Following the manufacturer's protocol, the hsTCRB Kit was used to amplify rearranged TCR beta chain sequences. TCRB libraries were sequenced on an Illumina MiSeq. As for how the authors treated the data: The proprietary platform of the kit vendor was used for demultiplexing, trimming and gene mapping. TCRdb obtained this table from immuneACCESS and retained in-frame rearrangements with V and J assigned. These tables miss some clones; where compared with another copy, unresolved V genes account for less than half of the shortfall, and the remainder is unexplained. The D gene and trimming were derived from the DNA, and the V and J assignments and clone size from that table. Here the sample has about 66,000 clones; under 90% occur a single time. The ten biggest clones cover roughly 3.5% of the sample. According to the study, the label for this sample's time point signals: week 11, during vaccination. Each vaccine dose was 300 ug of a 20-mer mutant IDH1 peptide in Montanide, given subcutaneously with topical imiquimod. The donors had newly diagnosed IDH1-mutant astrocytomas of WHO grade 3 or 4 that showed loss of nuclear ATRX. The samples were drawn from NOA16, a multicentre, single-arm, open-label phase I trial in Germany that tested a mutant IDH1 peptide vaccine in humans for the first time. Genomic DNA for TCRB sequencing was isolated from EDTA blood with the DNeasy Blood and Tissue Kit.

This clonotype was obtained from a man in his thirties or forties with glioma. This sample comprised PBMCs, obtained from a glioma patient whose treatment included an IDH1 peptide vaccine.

The nucleotides are TGTGCCAGCAGAAATAGTAATCCAGGGGGCTCGGGTGAAAAACTGTTTTTT. Its amino acids are CASRNSNPGGSGEKLFF. The sequence links TRBV28 to TRBJ1-4, with 8 junctional bases fitting TRBD1. The CDR3 holds 17 amino acids from the cysteine to the phenylalanine. The sequence is cut down to CDR3 DNA, 51 bases in frame from base 1. For CDR1 and CDR2, the germline V gene lists MDHEN and SYDVKM. After removal of 6 bases from V and 7 bases from J, the junction retains 16 bases not matched to a gene.